One and the same sample provided the 5 T cell receptor beta chains below, sequenced in a study of T-cell memory formation after mild COVID-19. TCRdb fed the 5' RACE reads into MiXCR, producing one record per CDR3 protein. The repertoire holds 350,000 or so distinct CDR3 sequences, with around a fifth as singletons. Sequencing was done on a sample of PBMCs or a T cell subset sorted from them (not recorded which). The receptors originated from a man between 18 and 35 years old who had mild COVID-19 (a few samples of this study predate the infection). Cell type and time point are not known.

This clonotype was counted a few times. J is TRBJ2-7 and V is TRBV5-1; no clear D. V lost 5 bases, J lost 1 base, and 13 bases lay in between. Germline CDR1 reads SGHRS; CDR2 reads YFSETQ. The CDR3 runs to 14 residues. CDR3 DNA: TGCGCCAGCAGTTACCCTAGGTGTTCCTACGAGCAGTACGTC. It codes for CASSYPRCSYEQYV.

The rearrangement uses TRBV4-1 and TRBJ1-6; 8 bases are shared with TRBD1. Germline CDR1 reads MGHRA; CDR2 reads YSYEKL. J lost 9 bases, V lost 1 base, and 5 bases had no gene match. CDR3 length: 15 residues. The CDR3 here is CASSQGTGYGSPLHF. CDR3 bases: TGCGCCAGCAGCCAAGGGACAGGGTACGGTTCACCCCTCCACTTT.

This clonotype was seen only a few times. The chain recombines TRBV21-1 with TRBJ2-1; the table's TRBD2 call for D was not verified on the DNA. TRBV21-1 has pseudogene status. The CDR3 totals 15 residues. The CDR3, as DNA: TGTGCCAGCAGTAGAGAGCCCAGCTCCTACAATGAGCAGTTCTTC. It specifies CASSREPSSYNEQFF.

There are a few counts of this clonotype. The V call is TRBV7-9, the J call TRBJ1-6; 10 nucleotides match TRBD1. The V segment lost 4 bases and the J segment 8 bases; nucleotides outside the gene matches: 11. Germline V gene sequence: CDR1 SEHNR, CDR2 FQNEAQ (reference sequence). The CDR3 loop spans 17 amino acids. CDR3 in amino acids: CASSSPRDRGFDSPLHF. CDR3 bases: TGTGCCAGCAGCTCACCCCGGGACAGGGGTTTCGATTCACCCCTCCACTTT.

This clonotype was observed a few times. The chain uses TRBV5-1 and TRBJ1-6; D perhaps matches TRBD1 (5 bases). V was cut by 0 bases and J by 12 bases, with 7 bases left in between. The CDR3 has 12 residues. Germline CDR1 SGHRS, CDR2 YFSETQ. CDR3 sequence (DNA): TGCGCCAGCAGCTTGGAAGGGGAACCCCTCCACTTT. As protein: CASSLEGEPLHF.